A selection of T cell receptor beta chains follows, all from one sample in a study of blood T cell repertoires in COVID-19. Generated by immunoSEQ multiplex PCR, the TCRdb table keeps only in-frame clones and is missing some. Among 390,000 or so clones listed, approximately 92% were seen once. Material: PBMCs or T cells enriched from blood (not recorded which). These receptors all come from a man between 18 and 29 years old who had recovered from COVID-19. The CDR3 runs from the conserved cysteine through the conserved F or W. The D gene is left open where the match is weak.

d_call	v_call	j_call	cdr3_aa	cdr3_nt
TRBD1	TRBV9	TRBJ1-1	CASSGTGANTEAFF	TGTGCCAGCAGCGGGACAGGGGCGAACACTGAAGCTTTCTTT
TRBD2	TRBV5-1	TRBJ2-5	CASSPSGRQETQYF	TGCGCCAGCAGCCCTAGCGGGAGACAAGAGACCCAGTACTTC
TRBD1	TRBV19	TRBJ1-5	CASRDRGNQPQHF	TGTGCCAGCCGGGACAGGGGCAATCAGCCCCAGCATTTT
NA	TRBV9	TRBJ1-2	CASSGDREVNYGYTF	TGTGCCAGCAGCGGTGATCGTGAGGTCAACTATGGCTACACCTTC
TRBD2	TRBV28	TRBJ2-1	CASSLLAGHNEQFF	TGTGCCAGCAGTTTACTAGCGGGCCACAATGAGCAGTTCTTC
TRBD2	TRBV5-1	TRBJ2-7	CASSLELAGLDEQYF	TGCGCCAGCAGCTTGGAGTTAGCGGGCTTGGACGAGCAGTACTTC
NA	TRBV27	TRBJ1-1	CASSLLRELNTEAFF	TGTGCCAGCAGTTTACTACGGGAATTGAACACTGAAGCTTTCTTT
TRBD1	TRBV19	TRBJ1-1	CASSSGQGNTEAFF	TGTGCCAGTAGTTCCGGACAGGGGAACACTGAAGCTTTCTTT
TRBD1	TRBV29-1	TRBJ1-4	CSFRTGAVEKLFF	TGCAGCTTTCGGACAGGGGCCGTAGAAAAACTGTTTTTT
NA	TRBV30	TRBJ1-1	CAWRSAGNTEAFF	TGTGCCTGGAGATCTGCAGGGAACACTGAAGCTTTCTTT